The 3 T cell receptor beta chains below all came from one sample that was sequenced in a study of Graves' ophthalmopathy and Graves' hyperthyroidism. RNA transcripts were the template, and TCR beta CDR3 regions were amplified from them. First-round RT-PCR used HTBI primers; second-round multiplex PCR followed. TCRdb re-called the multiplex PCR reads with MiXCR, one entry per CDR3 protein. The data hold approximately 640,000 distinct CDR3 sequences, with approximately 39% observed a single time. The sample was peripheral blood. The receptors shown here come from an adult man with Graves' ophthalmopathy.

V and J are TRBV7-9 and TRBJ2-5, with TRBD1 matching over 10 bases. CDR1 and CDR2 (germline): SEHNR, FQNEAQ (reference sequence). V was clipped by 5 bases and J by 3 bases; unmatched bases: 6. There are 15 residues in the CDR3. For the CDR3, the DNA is TGTGCCAGCAGCGTTACCGGGACAGGGGAAGAGACCCAGTACTTC. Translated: CASSVTGTGEETQYF.

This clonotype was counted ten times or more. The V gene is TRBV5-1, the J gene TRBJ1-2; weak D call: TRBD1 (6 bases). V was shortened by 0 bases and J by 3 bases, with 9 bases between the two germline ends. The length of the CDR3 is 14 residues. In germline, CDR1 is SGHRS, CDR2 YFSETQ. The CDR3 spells CASSLDRVDYGYTF. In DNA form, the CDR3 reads TGCGCCAGCAGCTTGGACAGGGTGGACTATGGCTACACCTTC. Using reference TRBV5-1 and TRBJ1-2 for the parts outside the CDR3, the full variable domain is KAGVTQTPRYLIKTRGQQVTLSCSPISGHRSVSWYQQTPGQGLQFLFEYFSETQRNKGNFPGRFSGRQFSNSRSEMNVSTLELGDSALYLCASSLDRVDYGYTFGSGTRLTVV.

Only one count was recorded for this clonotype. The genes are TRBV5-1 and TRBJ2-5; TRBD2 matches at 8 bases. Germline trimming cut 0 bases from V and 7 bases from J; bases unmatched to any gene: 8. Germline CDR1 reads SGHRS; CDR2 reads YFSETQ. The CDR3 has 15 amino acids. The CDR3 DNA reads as TGCGCCAGCAGCTTGGCCGGCGGGGGGCTAGGGACCCAGTACTTC. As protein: CASSLAGGGLGTQYF.